The clone carrying this T cell receptor (beta chain) counts as medium-sized (0.01 to 0.1%). The data belong to a study of blood T cell repertoires in COVID-19. Study information: Sites in the United States, Italy and Spain provided acute and convalescent COVID-19 samples.

From germline, CDR1 is LGHDT and CDR2 YNNKEL (reference sequence). Trimming stripped 0 bases from V and 5 bases from J, with 16 bases between. This CDR3 comprises 16 residues. The table came from immunoSEQ multiplex PCR; TCRdb's copy has only in-frame clones and leaves some out. In the table there are roughly 99,000 clones, around four fifths of which are singletons. The source material was peripheral blood. The V gene is TRBV3-1 (or the pseudogene TRBV3-2), the J gene TRBJ2-5; tentative D call: TRBD1 (5 bases). This receptor was taken from a man aged 65 to 79 with acute or convalescent COVID-19. The CDR3 reads CASSQDPQGARETQYF. The CDR3 DNA follows: TGTGCCAGCAGCCAAGATCCCCAGGGCGCGAGGGAGACCCAGTACTTC.